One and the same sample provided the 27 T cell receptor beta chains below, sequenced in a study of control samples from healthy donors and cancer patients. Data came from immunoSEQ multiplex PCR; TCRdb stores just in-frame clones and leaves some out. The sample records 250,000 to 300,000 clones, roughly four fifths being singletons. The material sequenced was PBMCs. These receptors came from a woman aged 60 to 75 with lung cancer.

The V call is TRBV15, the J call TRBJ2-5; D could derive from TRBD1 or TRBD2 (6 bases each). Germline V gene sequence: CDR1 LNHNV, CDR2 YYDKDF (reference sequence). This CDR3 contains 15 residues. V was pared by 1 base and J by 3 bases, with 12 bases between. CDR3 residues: CATSRARGREETQYF. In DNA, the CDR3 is TGTGCCACCAGCAGAGCTCGGGGGCGGGAAGAGACCCAGTACTTC.

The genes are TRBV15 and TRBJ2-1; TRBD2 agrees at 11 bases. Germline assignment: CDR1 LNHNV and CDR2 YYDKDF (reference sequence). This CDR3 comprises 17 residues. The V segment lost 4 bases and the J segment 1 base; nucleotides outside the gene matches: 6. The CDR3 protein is CATSKASGGWSYNEQFF. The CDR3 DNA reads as TGTGCCACCAGCAAGGCTAGCGGGGGGTGGTCCTACAATGAGCAGTTCTTC.

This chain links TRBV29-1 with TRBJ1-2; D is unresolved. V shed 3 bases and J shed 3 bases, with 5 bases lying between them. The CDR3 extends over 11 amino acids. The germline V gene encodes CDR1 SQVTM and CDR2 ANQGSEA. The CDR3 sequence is CSVDGYYGYTF. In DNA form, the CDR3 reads TGCAGCGTTGACGGGTACTATGGCTACACCTTC.

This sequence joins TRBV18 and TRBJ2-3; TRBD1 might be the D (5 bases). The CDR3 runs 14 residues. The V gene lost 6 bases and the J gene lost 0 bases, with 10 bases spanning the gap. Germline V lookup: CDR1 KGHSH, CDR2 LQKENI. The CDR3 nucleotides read TGTGCCAGCTCCGCCCAGGGAAGCACAGATACGCAGTATTTT. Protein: CASSAQGSTDTQYF.

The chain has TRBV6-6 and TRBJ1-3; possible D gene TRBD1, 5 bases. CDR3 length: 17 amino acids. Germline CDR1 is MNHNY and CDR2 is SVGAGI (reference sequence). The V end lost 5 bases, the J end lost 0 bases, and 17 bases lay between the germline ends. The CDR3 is CASSLRRQGDSGNTIYF. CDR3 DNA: TGTGCCAGCAGTCTACGACGGCAGGGCGACTCTGGAAACACCATATATTTT.

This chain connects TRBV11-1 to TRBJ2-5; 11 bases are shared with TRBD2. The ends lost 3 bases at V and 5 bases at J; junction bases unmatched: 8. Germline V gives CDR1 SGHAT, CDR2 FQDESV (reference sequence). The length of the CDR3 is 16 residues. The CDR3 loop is CASSLGSGRAGETQYF. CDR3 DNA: TGTGCCAGCAGCTTGGGTAGCGGGAGGGCCGGGGAGACCCAGTACTTC. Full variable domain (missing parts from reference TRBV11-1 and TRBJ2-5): EAEVAQSPRYKITEKSQAVAFWCDPISGHATLYWYRQILGQGPELLVQFQDESVVDDSQLPKDRFSAERLKGVDSTLKIQPAELGDSAMYLCASSLGSGRAGETQYFGPGTRLLVL.

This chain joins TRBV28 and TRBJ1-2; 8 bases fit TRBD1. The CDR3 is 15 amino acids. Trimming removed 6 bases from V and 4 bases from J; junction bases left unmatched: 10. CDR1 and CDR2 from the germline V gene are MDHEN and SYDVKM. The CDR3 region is CASSRQGSSGYGYTF. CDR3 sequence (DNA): TGTGCCAGCAGCCGACAGGGGAGTAGCGGCTATGGCTACACCTTC.

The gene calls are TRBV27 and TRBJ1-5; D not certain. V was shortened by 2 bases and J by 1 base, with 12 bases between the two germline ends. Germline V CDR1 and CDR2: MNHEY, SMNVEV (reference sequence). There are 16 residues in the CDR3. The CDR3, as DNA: TGTGCCAGCAGTTTAAGGCCGTGGGTGAGCAATCAGCCCCAGCATTTT. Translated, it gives CASSLRPWVSNQPQHF.

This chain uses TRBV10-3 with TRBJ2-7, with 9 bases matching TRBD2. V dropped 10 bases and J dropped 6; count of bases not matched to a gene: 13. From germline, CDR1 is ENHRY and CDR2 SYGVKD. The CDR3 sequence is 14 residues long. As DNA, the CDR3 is TGTGCCACCCTCCGGAGCGGGGGGTGGGGCGAGCAGTACTTC. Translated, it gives CATLRSGGWGEQYF.

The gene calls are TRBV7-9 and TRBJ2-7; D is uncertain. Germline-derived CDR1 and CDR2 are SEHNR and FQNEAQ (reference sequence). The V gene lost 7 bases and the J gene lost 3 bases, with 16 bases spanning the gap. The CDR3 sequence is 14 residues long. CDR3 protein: CASTSPHSNYEQYF. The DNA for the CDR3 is TGTGCCAGCACCTCACCCCACTCTAACTACGAGCAGTACTTC.

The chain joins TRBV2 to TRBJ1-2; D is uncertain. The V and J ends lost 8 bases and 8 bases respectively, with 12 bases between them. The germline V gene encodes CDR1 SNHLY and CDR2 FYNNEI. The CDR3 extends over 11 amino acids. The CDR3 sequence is CASRYGEGYTF. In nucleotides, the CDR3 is TGTGCCAGCCGGTACGGAGAAGGCTACACCTTC.

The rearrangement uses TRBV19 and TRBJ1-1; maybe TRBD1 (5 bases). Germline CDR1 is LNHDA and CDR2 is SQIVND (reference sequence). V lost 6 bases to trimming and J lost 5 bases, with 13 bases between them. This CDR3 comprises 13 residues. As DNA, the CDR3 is TGTGCCAGTAGCGGTTCGGGGCGAACTGAAGCTTTCTTT. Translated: CASSGSGRTEAFF.

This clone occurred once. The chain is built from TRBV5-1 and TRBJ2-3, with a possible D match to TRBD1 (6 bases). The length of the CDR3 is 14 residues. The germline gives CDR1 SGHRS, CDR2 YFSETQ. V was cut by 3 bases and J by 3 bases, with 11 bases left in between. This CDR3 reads CASSSTTGTDTQYF. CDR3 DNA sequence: TGCGCCAGCAGCTCAACGACAGGTACAGATACGCAGTATTTT.

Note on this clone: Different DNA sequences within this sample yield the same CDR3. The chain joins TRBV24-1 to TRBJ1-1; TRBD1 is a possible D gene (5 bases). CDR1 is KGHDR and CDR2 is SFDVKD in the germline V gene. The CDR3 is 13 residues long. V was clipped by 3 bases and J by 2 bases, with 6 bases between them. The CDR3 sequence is CATSDGGNTEAFF. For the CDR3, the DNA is TGTGCCACCAGTGATGGGGGAAACACTGAAGCTTTCTTT.

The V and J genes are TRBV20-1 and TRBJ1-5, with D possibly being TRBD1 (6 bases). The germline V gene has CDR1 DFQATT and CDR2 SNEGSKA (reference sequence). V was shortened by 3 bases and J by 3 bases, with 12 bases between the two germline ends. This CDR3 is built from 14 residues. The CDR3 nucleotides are TGCAGTGCTAGTACCGGGACACTCAATCAGCCCCAGCATTTT. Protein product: CSASTGTLNQPQHF.

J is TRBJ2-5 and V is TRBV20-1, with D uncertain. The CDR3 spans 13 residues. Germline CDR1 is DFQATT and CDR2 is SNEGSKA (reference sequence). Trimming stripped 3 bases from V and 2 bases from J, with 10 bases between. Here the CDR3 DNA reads TGCAGTGCTAGTATAGGTCTGCAAGAGACCCAGTACTTC. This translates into CSASIGLQETQYF.

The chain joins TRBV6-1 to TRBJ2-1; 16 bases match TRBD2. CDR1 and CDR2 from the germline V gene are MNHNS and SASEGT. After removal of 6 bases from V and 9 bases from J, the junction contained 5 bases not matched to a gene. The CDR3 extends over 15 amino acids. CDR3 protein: CASRGTSGRASEQFF. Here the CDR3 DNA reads TGTGCCAGCAGGGGGACTAGCGGGAGGGCCAGTGAGCAGTTCTTC.

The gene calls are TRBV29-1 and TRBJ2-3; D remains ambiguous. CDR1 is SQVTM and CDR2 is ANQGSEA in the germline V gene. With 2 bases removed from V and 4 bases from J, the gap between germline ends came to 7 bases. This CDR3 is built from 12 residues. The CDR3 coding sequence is TGCAGCGTTGAAAGATCTGCAGATACGCAGTATTTT. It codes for CSVERSADTQYF.

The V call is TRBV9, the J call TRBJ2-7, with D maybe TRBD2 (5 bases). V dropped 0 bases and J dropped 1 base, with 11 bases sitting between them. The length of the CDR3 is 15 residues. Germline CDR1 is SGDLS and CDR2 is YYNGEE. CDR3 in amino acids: CASSVGWSGSYEQYF. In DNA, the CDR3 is TGTGCCAGCAGCGTAGGTTGGAGCGGATCCTACGAGCAGTACTTC.

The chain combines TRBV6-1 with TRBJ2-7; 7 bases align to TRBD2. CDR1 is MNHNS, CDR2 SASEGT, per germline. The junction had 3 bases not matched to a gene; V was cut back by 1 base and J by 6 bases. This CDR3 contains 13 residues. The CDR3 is CASSEGGGLEQYF. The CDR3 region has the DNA TGTGCCAGCAGTGAAGGCGGGGGACTCGAGCAGTACTTC.

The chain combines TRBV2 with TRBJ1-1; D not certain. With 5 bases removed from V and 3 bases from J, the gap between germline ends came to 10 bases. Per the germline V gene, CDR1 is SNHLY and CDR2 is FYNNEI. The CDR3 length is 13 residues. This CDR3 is CASSPEQDTEAFF. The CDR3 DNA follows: TGTGCCAGCAGTCCGGAGCAGGACACTGAAGCTTTCTTT.

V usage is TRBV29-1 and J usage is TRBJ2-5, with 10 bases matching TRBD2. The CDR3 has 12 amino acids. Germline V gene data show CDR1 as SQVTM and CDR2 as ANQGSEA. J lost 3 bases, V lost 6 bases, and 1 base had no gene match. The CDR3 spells CSVLAGEETQYF. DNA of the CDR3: TGCAGCGTGCTAGCGGGAGAAGAGACCCAGTACTTC.

CDR3 residues: CASSEGVLGNEQFF. The CDR3 region has the DNA TGTGCCAGCAGTGAAGGGGTGTTGGGCAATGAGCAGTTCTTC. The chain uses TRBV6-1 and TRBJ2-1; no clear D gene. V was shortened by 1 base and J by 6 bases, with 10 bases between the two germline ends. The CDR3 extends over 14 amino acids. Germline CDR1 and CDR2: MNHNS and SASEGT.

The CDR3 nucleotides are TGTGCCAGCTACGTTAGCAGGCGCTCCTACAATGAGCAGTTCTTC. Protein product: CASYVSRRSYNEQFF. The chain combines TRBV27 with TRBJ2-1; D unresolved. Trimming stripped 8 bases from V and 0 bases from J, with 14 bases between. CDR1 and CDR2 (germline): MNHEY, SMNVEV (reference sequence). The CDR3 contains 15 residues.

The CDR3 is CASSQYGGNQPQHF. The CDR3 coding sequence is TGTGCCAGCAGCCAATATGGTGGCAATCAGCCCCAGCATTTT. V is TRBV3-1 (or the pseudogene TRBV3-2) and J is TRBJ1-5, with D hard to call. The V end lost 2 bases, the J end lost 2 bases, and 7 bases lay between the germline ends. The V gene's germline CDR1 is LGHDT and CDR2 YNNKEL (reference sequence). This CDR3 spans 14 amino acids.

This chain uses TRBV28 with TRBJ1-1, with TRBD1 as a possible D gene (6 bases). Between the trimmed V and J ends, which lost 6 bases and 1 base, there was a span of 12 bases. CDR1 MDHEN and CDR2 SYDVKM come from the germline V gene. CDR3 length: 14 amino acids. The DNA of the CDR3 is TGTGCCAGCAGCCCGACAGGCTGGAACACTGAAGCTTTCTTT. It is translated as CASSPTGWNTEAFF.

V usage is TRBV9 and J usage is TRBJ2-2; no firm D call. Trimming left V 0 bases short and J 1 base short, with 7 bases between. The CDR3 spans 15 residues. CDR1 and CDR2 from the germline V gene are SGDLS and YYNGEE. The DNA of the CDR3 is TGTGCCAGCAGCGTAGGTCCGGGGAACACCGGGGAGCTGTTTTTT. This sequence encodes CASSVGPGNTGELFF.